This T cell receptor beta chain appears in the sequencing data of a study of Ad26.COV2.S vaccination and SARS-CoV-2 variants. Regarding the study as a whole: Spike-specific TCR breadth was greater after Ad26.COV2.S than placebo. Breadth measured for non-spike TCRs was similar across vaccine and placebo recipients. Reportedly, spike-specific CD8+ and CD4+ T cell responses achieved substantial breadth once vaccination had taken place.

Generated by immunoSEQ multiplex PCR, the TCRdb table keeps only in-frame clones and is missing some. The sample has about 140,000 clones; more than 80% are singletons. This clone turned up a few times. The antigen is not known. V was clipped by 4 bases and J by 2 bases, with 11 bases between them. CDR1 LNHDA and CDR2 SQIVND come from the germline V gene (reference sequence). The CDR3 loop spans 14 amino acids. This material consisted of peripheral blood, taken after recovery from COVID-19. This rearrangement joins TRBV19 to TRBJ2-5; D ambiguous. This clonotype originated in a human donor who had recovered from COVID-19. The CDR3 loop reads CASSTRRSQETQYF. In DNA form, the CDR3 reads TGTGCCAGTAGTACCCGACGGTCTCAAGAGACCCAGTACTTC.